These T cell receptor beta chains were read from a single sample in a study of shared clonotypes between healthy human individuals. Repertoires were generated with immunoSEQ multiplex PCR, while TCRdb's copy carries only in-frame clones and drops some. The repertoire holds millions of clones, with roughly 95% as singletons. The sample was naive CD4+ T cells sorted from blood. The receptors shown here come from a man between 18 and 29 years old in good health. CDR3s include the opening cysteine and the closing phenylalanine or tryptophan. The D gene is left open where the match is weak. Expanded clones get a size class; other rows say once, few or many, or leave the size out.

>.|TRBJ2-7|TRBV4-1|TRBD1
CASSLRQGRSYEQYF
TGCGCCAGCAGCCTACGACAGGGTCGGTCCTACGAGCAGTACTTC
>.|TRBJ2-2|TRBV18|.
CASSPLLSAGELFF
TGTGCCAGCTCACCACTCCTATCAGCCGGGGAGCTGTTTTTT
>few|TRBJ1-2|TRBV28|.
CASSRGYGYTF
TGTGCCAGTAGCCGGGGCTATGGCTACACCTTC
>once|TRBJ1-2|TRBV28|.
CASSLTQNNFYGYTF
TGTGCCAGCAGTTTAACACAGAACAATTTTTATGGCTACACCTTC
>.|TRBJ2-1|TRBV19|.
CASSIKGKRDYNEQFF
TGTGCCAGTAGTATCAAGGGGAAAAGGGATTACAATGAGCAGTTCTTC
>.|TRBJ1-3|TRBV5-1|.
CASSPSGGNTIYF
TGCGCCAGCAGCCCGAGCGGGGGAAACACCATATATTTT
>.|TRBJ2-3|TRBV28|.
CASSLVSDTQYF
TGTGCCAGCAGCCTAGTGTCCGATACGCAGTATTTT
>.|TRBJ1-2|TRBV6-6|.
CASTSVGGGYGYTF
TGTGCCAGCACCTCCGTGGGGGGAGGGTATGGCTACACCTTC
>.|TRBJ1-2|TRBV20-1|.
CSATSGPPTF
TGCAGTGCTACCTCGGGGCCTCCCACCTTC
>once|TRBJ2-2|TRBV30|.
CAWSEIGPPGELFF
TGTGCCTGGAGTGAGATAGGTCCCCCCGGGGAGCTGTTTTTT
>.|TRBJ2-2|TRBV7-9|.
CASRGRAPGELFF
TGTGCCAGCAGGGGCAGGGCCCCCGGGGAGCTGTTTTTT
>.|TRBJ1-1|TRBV30|TRBD1
CAWRPPLLGQGWTEAFF
TGTGCCTGGAGGCCCCCTCTCTTGGGACAGGGGTGGACTGAAGCTTTCTTT
>.|TRBJ1-1|TRBV4-1|TRBD1
CASSHIQGTAEAFF
TGCGCCAGCAGCCACATACAGGGGACCGCTGAAGCTTTCTTT
>.|TRBJ2-7|TRBV6-6|.
CASSYSSGGSFF
TGTGCCAGCAGTTACTCATCGGGGGGCAGCTTCTTC
>once|TRBJ2-7|TRBV7-2|.
CASSLSGSSYEQYF
TGTGCCAGCAGCTTAAGCGGAAGCTCCTACGAGCAGTACTTC
>.|TRBJ1-3|TRBV7-2|.
CASSLGDNSGNTIYF
TGTGCCAGCAGCTTAGGGGACAACTCTGGAAACACCATATATTTT
>.|TRBJ1-5|TRBV6-1|TRBD1
CASLEDRLNQPQHF
TGTGCCAGTTTGGAGGACAGGCTAAATCAGCCCCAGCATTTT
>.|TRBJ2-2|TRBV6-6|TRBD2
CASRLLAENTGELFF
TGTGCCAGCAGACTTCTAGCGGAGAACACCGGGGAGCTGTTTTTT
>.|TRBJ2-7|TRBV18|.
CASSPRLSQGGYEQYF
TGTGCCAGCTCACCACGTTTGTCGCAGGGAGGCTACGAGCAGTACTTC
>.|TRBJ1-2|TRBV5-4|.
CASSLEASANYGYTF
TGTGCCAGCAGCTTGGAGGCGTCCGCTAACTATGGCTACACCTTC
>.|TRBJ1-1|TRBV5-6|.
CASSSWDGFMNTEAFF
TGTGCCAGCAGCTCATGGGACGGCTTCATGAACACTGAAGCTTTCTTT
>once|TRBJ1-2|TRBV21-1|.
CAGPTRNKPPHGYTF
TGTGCCGGCCCCACACGTAATAAACCCCCTCATGGCTACACCTTC
>.|TRBJ2-7|TRBV5-8|.
CASSFIHRAYEQYF
TGTGCCAGCAGCTTTATCCACAGGGCCTACGAGCAGTACTTC
>many|TRBJ1-1|TRBV9|.
CASSAIGMNTEAFF
TGTGCCAGCAGCGCAATAGGGATGAACACTGAAGCTTTCTTT
>.|TRBJ2-3|TRBV18|.
CASSPLAGDLNTQYF
TGTGCCAGCTCACCACTGGCCGGGGACCTGAATACGCAGTATTTT
>.|TRBJ1-5|TRBV28|TRBD1
CASSQFRDRENQPQHF
TGTGCCAGCAGTCAATTCCGGGACAGAGAAAATCAGCCCCAGCATTTT
>once|TRBJ2-5|TRBV6-5|TRBD2
CASSYGGSSETQYF
TGTGCCAGCAGTTACGGCGGGAGTTCAGAGACCCAGTACTTC
>.|TRBJ2-5|TRBV25-1|.
CASSEFPSRGREETQYF
TGTGCCAGCAGTGAATTCCCCTCCAGGGGCCGGGAGGAGACCCAGTACTTC
>.|TRBJ1-2|TRBV11-2|TRBD1
CASNKEPGQGPGGGYTF
TGTGCCAGCAACAAAGAACCGGGACAGGGGCCCGGAGGTGGCTACACCTTC
>.|TRBJ1-2|TRBV27|.
CASSSARSGVYGYTF
TGTGCCAGCAGTTCCGCCCGATCGGGGGTCTATGGCTACACCTTC
>.|TRBJ2-1|TRBV30|.
CAWSGDHYNEQFF
TGTGCCTGGAGTGGGGACCACTACAATGAGCAGTTCTTC
>.|TRBJ1-6|TRBV6-5|.
CASSGGRKNSPLHF
TGTGCCAGCAGTGGAGGGAGGAAAAATTCACCCCTCCACTTT
>.|TRBJ2-5|TRBV7-9|.
CASSLKGQETQYF
TGTGCCAGCAGCCTAAAGGGCCAAGAGACCCAGTACTTC
>.|TRBJ1-3|TRBV13|.
CASSRRPSADTLSTRAGNTIYF
TGTGCCAGCAGCCGACGCCCGTCGGCCGACACACTGTCCACAAGAGCCGGAAACACCATATATTTT
>.|TRBJ2-7|TRBV7-2|.
CASSLEAGLIFEQYF
TGTGCCAGCAGCTTAGAAGCAGGGTTGATCTTCGAGCAGTACTTC